These 19 T cell receptor beta chains came from one sample sequenced in a study of T-cell memory formation after mild COVID-19. TCRdb re-analysed the 5' RACE reads in MiXCR, keeping a single row per CDR3 protein. This sample has 100,000 to 140,000 distinct CDR3 sequences, with under 15% found just once. Source material: PBMCs or a T cell subset sorted from them (not recorded which). These TCRs come from a man in his late teens or twenties who had mild COVID-19 (a few samples of this study predate the infection). Cell type and time point are not known.

This clonotype turned up a few times. The V call is TRBV19, the J call TRBJ2-3; no definite D call. The CDR3 consists of 14 residues. Germline V gene lookup returns CDR1 LNHDA and CDR2 SQIVND (reference sequence). With 3 bases removed from V and 2 bases from J, the gap between germline ends came to 9 bases. The CDR3, as DNA: TGTGCCAGTAGTATTTTGCGGCACACAGATACGCAGTATTTT. This sequence encodes CASSILRHTDTQYF. Combining the CDR3 with reference TRBV19 and TRBJ2-3 gives the whole variable domain DGGITQSPKYLFRKEGQNVTLSCEQNLNHDAMYWYRQDPGQGLRLIYYSQIVNDFQKGDIAEGYSVSREKKESFPLTVTSAQKNPTAFYLCASSILRHTDTQYFGPGTRLTVL.

This clonotype has just a few counts. The rearrangement joins TRBV19 to TRBJ2-1; the D gene is possibly TRBD2 (6 bases). The V end was cut by 4 bases, the J end by 3 bases, with 10 bases between. CDR1 is LNHDA and CDR2 is SQIVND in the germline V gene (reference sequence). This CDR3 has 14 residues. The CDR3 spells CASSTLALYNEQFF. Here the CDR3 DNA reads TGTGCCAGTAGTACCCTAGCGCTCTACAATGAGCAGTTCTTC.

This clonotype was counted many times. The chain employs TRBV7-9 and TRBJ2-5; the D gene is possibly TRBD1 (6 bases). CDR1 and CDR2 (germline): SEHNR, FQNEAQ (reference sequence). The CDR3 loop spans 16 amino acids. The germline V and J ends were trimmed by 4 bases and 5 bases, with 20 bases remaining between them. This CDR3 is CASSSPQGSGMETQYF. CDR3 nucleotide sequence: TGTGCCAGCAGCTCGCCCCAGGGGTCTGGCATGGAGACCCAGTACTTC.

This clonotype has just a few counts. The chain recombines TRBV7-6 with TRBJ2-7, with 8 bases aligning to TRBD1. CDR3 length: 18 amino acids. With V trimmed by 3 bases and J by 1 base, 14 bases remained unmatched. Germline CDR1 is SGHVS and CDR2 is FNYEAQ. CDR3 DNA sequence: TGTGCCAGCAGCTTGGGAATAGGGAGACAGGGGTTATCCTACGAGCAGTACGTC. Protein: CASSLGIGRQGLSYEQYV.

This clonotype was picked up a small number of times. The chain carries TRBV29-1 and TRBJ2-1; D is unclear. The length of the CDR3 is 13 residues. Germline CDR1 reads SQVTM; CDR2 reads ANQGSEA. The V end lost 5 bases, the J end lost 5 bases, and 13 bases lay between the germline ends. CDR3 sequence (DNA): TGCAGCGTTAAGGGTTACGAGAACAATGAGCAGTTCTTC. Encoded protein: CSVKGYENNEQFF.

Remarks on this clonotype: One base away lies a much larger clone, so this may be a sequencing read error. This chain uses TRBV6-4 with TRBJ2-1; the match to TRBD2 covers 9 bases. The germline gives CDR1 MRHNA, CDR2 SNTAGT. The CDR3 spans 15 residues. The CDR3, as DNA: TGTGCCGGCAGTGACTCAAGCGGGGGGAACAATGAGCAGTTCTTC. It yields the protein CAGSDSSGGNNEQFF.

This clonotype was picked up a small number of times. The chain has TRBV20-1 and TRBJ2-3; 8 bases line up with TRBD2. The CDR3 loop spans 14 amino acids. With V trimmed by 5 bases and J by 1 base, 5 bases remained unmatched. Looked up from germline, CDR1 is DFQATT and CDR2 is SNEGSKA (reference sequence). Here the CDR3 DNA reads TGCAGTGCTTTTAGCGGGGCCCGCACAGATACGCAGTATTTT. This encodes CSAFSGARTDTQYF.

This clonotype was counted between two and nine times. CDR3 sequence reads: CASSQDRGKAEKLFF. The CDR3 DNA is TGCGCCAGCAGCCAAGATCGGGGGAAGGCTGAAAAACTGTTTTTT. V is TRBV4-1 and J is TRBJ1-4; perhaps TRBD1 as D (5 bases). Trimming took 0 bases from V and 7 from J, leaving 12 bases between them. The CDR3 totals 15 residues. Germline values: CDR1 MGHRA, CDR2 YSYEKL.

This clonotype was seen repeatedly, ten times or more. A junction end diverges from the germline sequence, so it may reflect a read error. V and J are TRBV20-1 and TRBJ1-2, with D possibly being TRBD1 (5 bases). Germline loops: CDR1 DFQATT, CDR2 SNEGSKA (reference sequence). The CDR3 sequence is 15 residues long. CDR3 amino acids: CSARDRDGANYGYTF. The DNA for the CDR3 is TGCAGTGCCAGAGACCGGGACGGCGCTAACTATGGCTACACCTTC.

There are many counts of this clonotype. The V gene is TRBV7-2, the J gene TRBJ2-5; weak D call: TRBD2 (5 bases). There are 13 residues in the CDR3. Looked up from germline, CDR1 is SGHTA and CDR2 is FQGNSA. The V end lost 5 bases, the J end lost 7 bases, and 14 bases lay between the germline ends. This chain's CDR3 is CASSPAGAGTQYF. CDR3 DNA sequence: TGTGCCAGCAGCCCCGCGGGCGCCGGGACCCAGTACTTC.

In DNA form, the CDR3 reads TGCGCCAGCAGCCAAGATATGGGAGTGAACACTGAAGCTTTCTTT. Translated, it gives CASSQDMGVNTEAFF. The gene calls are TRBV4-3 and TRBJ1-1, with D unclear. There are 15 residues in the CDR3. CDR1 and CDR2 from the germline V gene are LGHNA and YSLEER. V lost 0 bases, J lost 0 bases, and 8 bases lay in between.

The CDR3 DNA sequence: TGTGCCAGCAGCGTAGACTCACAGGGGACAGGGGTATACCATCAGCCCCAGCATTTT. Amino acid sequence: CASSVDSQGTGVYHQPQHF. The chain carries TRBV9 and TRBJ1-5; 10 bases line up with TRBD1. Germline CDR1 reads SGDLS; CDR2 reads YYNGEE. Unmatched junction bases numbered 14, after V lost 0 bases and J lost 5 bases. The CDR3 runs to 19 residues.

The gene calls are TRBV15 and TRBJ1-5, with D unclear. Germline V gene sequence: CDR1 LNHNV, CDR2 YYDKDF (reference sequence). Trimming stripped 4 bases from V and 5 bases from J, with 12 bases between. This CDR3 contains 14 residues. CDR3: CATSIDPGHQPQHF. For the CDR3, the DNA is TGTGCCACCAGCATAGACCCAGGTCATCAGCCCCAGCATTTT.

The V and J genes are TRBV3-1 and TRBJ2-1; 9 bases line up with TRBD1. Per germline, CDR1 LGHDT and CDR2 YNNKEL (reference sequence). This CDR3 region has 15 residues. The J segment lost 5 bases and the V segment lost 3 bases, leaving 5 bases of the junction unmatched. DNA of the CDR3: TGTGCCAGCAGCCACGACGGGACAGGGAACAATGAGCAGTTCTTC. It yields the protein CASSHDGTGNNEQFF.

The sample holds a few counts of this clonotype. The V and J genes are TRBV5-1 and TRBJ2-7, with no clear D. Between the trimmed V and J ends, which lost 4 bases and 5 bases, there was a span of 22 bases. CDR3 length: 16 amino acids. Germline loops: CDR1 SGHRS, CDR2 YFSETQ. The CDR3 DNA is TGCGCCAGCAGCCTGGCCCCACAGAACAACGGCCACGAGCAGTACTTC. It specifies CASSLAPQNNGHEQYF.

The chain is built from TRBV7-3 and TRBJ2-3; 11 bases align to TRBD2. From germline, CDR1 is SGHTA and CDR2 FQGTGA. V lost 2 bases, J lost 2 bases, and 9 bases stayed unmatched. The CDR3 consists of 18 residues. The CDR3 reads CASSLSPQLAGATDTQYF. The DNA for the CDR3 is TGTGCCAGCAGCTTATCCCCTCAACTAGCGGGGGCCACAGATACGCAGTATTTT.

The gene calls are TRBV12-3 or TRBV12-4 and TRBJ2-3; D perhaps matches TRBD2 (6 bases). CDR3 length equals 14 residues. The V gene lost 8 bases and the J gene lost 4 bases, with 16 bases spanning the gap. CDR3 in DNA: TGTGCCAGCGGTTCCCTCAGGGAGGCAGATACGCAGTATTTT. This gives the protein CASGSLREADTQYF.

This clonotype was found a few times. The V call is TRBV6-5, the J call TRBJ2-1; perhaps TRBD2 as D (5 bases). Germline V lookup: CDR1 MNHEY, CDR2 SVGAGI. CDR3 length: 16 amino acids. Trimming shortened V by 2 bases and J by 2 bases, and 13 bases separated the two germline ends. The CDR3 DNA is TGTGCCAGCAGTTACGAGGGCCCCCCCCCCTACAATGAGCAGTTCTTC. Its protein product is CASSYEGPPPYNEQFF.

This sequence joins TRBV11-2 and TRBJ2-3; 8 bases match TRBD2. CDR1 and CDR2 from the germline V gene are SGHAT and FQNNGV. CDR3 length: 15 residues. V shed 3 bases and J 4 bases; nucleotides not matched to a gene: 6. In DNA form, the CDR3 reads TGTGCCAGCAGCTTGGCGGGGGGACCCCCAGATACGCAGTATTTT. The encoded protein is CASSLAGGPPDTQYF.